This T cell receptor (beta chain) was captured by sequencing in a study of OX40 agonist ivuxolimab in advanced cancers. Trimming shortened V by 4 bases and J by 2 bases, and 16 bases separated the two germline ends. The CDR3 totals 15 residues. Germline lookup yields CDR1 SGHRS and CDR2 YFSETQ. This clone is a singleton in its sample. This table comes from immunoSEQ multiplex PCR, and its TCRdb copy is limited to in-frame clones, with some not included. The repertoire consists of tens of thousands of clones, with under 80% occurring once and the leading ten covering 8% to 10%. Specimen: CD4+ or CD8+ T cells sorted from blood, collected in a trial of the OX40 agonist ivuxolimab. This clonotype originated in an adult with an advanced solid tumor such as melanoma, head and neck, liver or kidney cancer. This chain connects TRBV5-1 to TRBJ2-7; D assignment may be TRBD1 or TRBD2 (5 bases each). CDR3 in amino acids: CASSTGRTGPYEQYF. Written as DNA, the CDR3 is TGCGCCAGCAGCACCGGACGGACGGGGCCCTACGAGCAGTACTTC.